Presented here are 27 T cell receptor beta chains from one specimen sequenced in a study of T cell responses to AZD1222 COVID-19 vaccine. Clones were sequenced by immunoSEQ multiplex PCR, and TCRdb holds only the in-frame ones, with some missing. The repertoire includes 100,000 or so clones, 65% to 90% of them detected once, and 6.3% sits in the top ten. The sample in question was peripheral blood, obtained on day 0 of AZD1222 vaccination. The receptors derive from an adult in good health.

V usage is TRBV10-3 and J usage is TRBJ1-5; 7 bases line up with TRBD1. Germline loops: CDR1 ENHRY, CDR2 SYGVKD. CDR3 length: 14 amino acids. V was clipped by 10 bases and J by 1 base; unmatched bases: 7. CDR3 sequence: CATRDRGSNQPQHF. Here the CDR3 DNA reads TGTGCCACCCGGGACAGAGGAAGCAATCAGCCCCAGCATTTT.

The J gene is TRBJ1-1, the V gene TRBV19, with unresolved D. This CDR3 has 13 residues. V was shortened by 1 base and J by 4 bases, with 7 bases between the two germline ends. CDR1 is LNHDA, CDR2 SQIVND, per germline (reference sequence). CDR3 residues: CASSIVGFTEAFF. The CDR3 coding sequence is TGTGCCAGTAGTATAGTGGGGTTCACTGAAGCTTTCTTT.

The chain couples TRBV6-5 to TRBJ2-5; the D gene is possibly TRBD2 (5 bases). V shed 4 bases and J shed 4 bases, with 13 bases lying between them. Per the germline V gene, CDR1 is MNHEY and CDR2 is SVGAGI. The CDR3 runs 14 residues. As DNA, the CDR3 is TGTGCCAGCAGTTCCGGAGGCGGGCCAGAGACCCAGTACTTC. Translation: CASSSGGGPETQYF.

The CDR3 loop reads CASRMGTRGENQPQHF. The CDR3 DNA follows: TGTGCCAGTAGGATGGGGACACGGGGGGAAAATCAGCCCCAGCATTTT. The V gene is TRBV19, the J gene TRBJ1-5, with D maybe TRBD1 (6 bases). The CDR3 totals 16 residues. The germline V gene has CDR1 LNHDA and CDR2 SQIVND (reference sequence). Trimming pared 6 bases from V and 4 bases from J, leaving 19 bases between.

This clone was counted a single time. The CDR3 DNA sequence: TGTGCCAGCAGCTTGTCTGGGGGCACCGGGGAGCTGTTTTTT. Its translation: CASSLSGGTGELFF. The V call is TRBV5-6, the J call TRBJ2-2, with D perhaps being TRBD1 or TRBD2 (5 bases each). Germline V gene lookup returns CDR1 SGHDT and CDR2 YYEEEE. V gave up 1 base and J gave up 4 bases, with 8 bases separating them. The CDR3 has 14 residues.

The V and J genes are TRBV9 and TRBJ1-3, with D maybe TRBD1 (5 bases). The CDR3 runs 13 residues. Germline assignment: CDR1 SGDLS and CDR2 YYNGEE. V was cut by 7 bases and J by 1 base, with 9 bases left in between. The CDR3 is CASGQGSGNTIYF. The CDR3 DNA reads as TGTGCCAGCGGGCAGGGATCTGGAAACACCATATATTTT.

The V and J genes are TRBV5-4 and TRBJ1-2; D may be TRBD1 (5 bases). The germline V and J ends were trimmed by 4 bases and 2 bases, with 18 bases remaining between them. Germline CDR1 is SGHNT and CDR2 is YYREEE (reference sequence). The CDR3 spans 16 residues. The CDR3 nucleotides are TGTGCCAGCAGCACCAGGGTGGGACCGATCAACTATGGCTACACCTTC. It is translated as CASSTRVGPINYGYTF.

The chain couples TRBV15 to TRBJ2-7; D is possibly TRBD1 (6 bases). The CDR3 length is 15 residues. V lost 4 bases and J lost 2, with 15 bases in between. Germline CDR1 is LNHNV and CDR2 is YYDKDF (reference sequence). The CDR3 loop is CATSTPPDRTYEQYF. The CDR3 coding sequence is TGTGCCACCAGCACACCCCCCGACAGGACCTACGAGCAGTACTTC.

This clone is a singleton in its sample. This chain links TRBV5-5 with TRBJ1-5; D remains unclear. Germline CDR1 and CDR2: SGHKS and YYEKEE (reference sequence). Trimming removed 3 bases from V and 4 bases from J, with 8 bases in between. This CDR3 comprises 13 residues. The CDR3 sequence: CASSSYYNQPQHF. In DNA form, the CDR3 reads TGTGCCAGCAGCTCCTACTATAATCAGCCCCAGCATTTT. The entire variable domain, with the rest obtained from reference TRBV5-5 and TRBJ1-5, is as follows: DAGVTQSPTHLIKTRGQQVTLRCSPISGHKSVSWYQQVLGQGPQFIFQYYEKEERGRGNFPDRFSARQFPNYSSELNVNALLLGDSALYLCASSSYYNQPQHFGDGTRLSIL.

This chain uses TRBV6-1 with TRBJ2-2, with D perhaps being TRBD1 or TRBD2 (6 bases each). The germline V gene encodes CDR1 MNHNS and CDR2 SASEGT. There are 16 residues in the CDR3. The ends were cut back, 3 bases at V and 0 bases at J, with 11 bases in the middle. In DNA, the CDR3 is TGTGCCAGCAGTGATTACGGGGGCACGAACACCGGGGAGCTGTTTTTT. Translation: CASSDYGGTNTGELFF.

The rearrangement uses TRBV6-5 and TRBJ2-6; D is ambiguous. Germline V CDR1 and CDR2: MNHEY, SVGAGI. V dropped 5 bases and J dropped 0 bases, with 5 bases sitting between them. This CDR3 is 14 amino acids long. In DNA form, the CDR3 reads TGTGCCAGCAGTCGGACCTCTGGGGCCAACGTCCTGACTTTC. The encoded protein is CASSRTSGANVLTF.

The chain couples TRBV10-3 to TRBJ1-2, with a possible D match to TRBD1 (5 bases). Trimming pared 7 bases from V and 2 bases from J, leaving 14 bases between. The CDR3 sequence is 14 residues long. Germline V lookup: CDR1 ENHRY, CDR2 SYGVKD. CDR3 nucleotide sequence: TGTGCCATCACTGACCCCGGGGCCAACTATGGCTACACCTTC. Translated, it gives CAITDPGANYGYTF.

The chain links TRBV7-9 to TRBJ1-1; D is unresolved. Per germline, CDR1 SEHNR and CDR2 FQNEAQ (reference sequence). The CDR3 is made up of 13 amino acids. Trimming took 6 bases from V and 2 from J, leaving 10 bases between them. CDR3 residues: CASRPTENTEAFF. In DNA, the CDR3 is TGTGCCAGCAGGCCAACAGAAAACACTGAAGCTTTCTTT. The whole variable domain, filled in from reference TRBV7-9 and TRBJ1-1, reads DTGVSQNPRHKITKRGQNVTFRCDPISEHNRLYWYRQTLGQGPEFLTYFQNEAQLEKSRLLSDRFSAERPKGSFSTLEIQRTEQGDSAMYLCASRPTENTEAFFGQGTRLTVV.

The chain couples TRBV5-4 to TRBJ1-2; D is possibly TRBD1 (5 bases). CDR1 and CDR2 (germline): SGHNT, YYREEE (reference sequence). The CDR3 is made up of 11 amino acids. With 4 bases removed from V and 7 bases from J, the gap between germline ends came to 8 bases. This CDR3 is CASSQDSGYTF. The CDR3 bases are TGTGCCAGCAGCCAAGACAGTGGCTACACCTTC. The entire variable domain, with the rest obtained from reference TRBV5-4 and TRBJ1-2, is as follows: ETGVTQSPTHLIKTRGQQVTLRCSSQSGHNTVSWYQQALGQGPQFIFQYYREEENGRGNFPPRFSGLQFPNYSSELNVNALELDDSALYLCASSQDSGYTFGSGTRLTVV.

This clone was picked up one time. The rearrangement joins TRBV11-2 to TRBJ2-5; 11 bases are shared with TRBD1. This CDR3 contains 18 residues. V dropped 1 base and J dropped 4; count of bases not matched to a gene: 11. The V gene's germline CDR1 is SGHAT and CDR2 FQNNGV. CDR3 region: CASSLGSRGQGVGETQYF. CDR3 coding DNA: TGTGCCAGCAGCTTAGGCTCTAGGGGACAGGGGGTGGGAGAGACCCAGTACTTC.

The chain is built from TRBV12-2 and TRBJ1-4; TRBD1, as called in the table, went unchecked against the DNA. TRBV12-2 is a pseudogene segment. CDR3 length equals 14 residues. The CDR3, as DNA: TGTGCAAGTCGCGAGGGGACAGGGAGGGAAAAACTGTTTTTT. It encodes CASREGTGREKLFF.

The chain recombines TRBV5-4 with TRBJ2-5, with 9 bases aligning to TRBD1. Germline V lookup: CDR1 SGHNT, CDR2 YYREEE (reference sequence). CDR3 length equals 14 residues. V lost 4 bases to trimming and J lost 5 bases; unmatched junction nucleotides: 6. CDR3 sequence (DNA): TGTGCCAGCAGCCGGACAGGGGAGGCTGAGACCCAGTACTTC. It codes for CASSRTGEAETQYF. Supplemented by reference TRBV5-4 and TRBJ2-5, the full variable domain reads ETGVTQSPTHLIKTRGQQVTLRCSSQSGHNTVSWYQQALGQGPQFIFQYYREEENGRGNFPPRFSGLQFPNYSSELNVNALELDDSALYLCASSRTGEAETQYFGPGTRLLVL.

In DNA form, the CDR3 reads TGTGCCAGCAGCCAAAGCGGCCGAACCTCTGGAAACACCATATATTTT. It specifies CASSQSGRTSGNTIYF. The rearrangement joins TRBV3-1 (or the pseudogene TRBV3-2) to TRBJ1-3; no reliable D call. Trimming pared 2 bases from V and 0 bases from J, leaving 11 bases between. Germline-derived CDR1 and CDR2 are LGHDT and YNNKEL (reference sequence). This CDR3 is 16 amino acids long.

The chain recombines TRBV10-3 with TRBJ2-7; 8 positions agree with TRBD1. The CDR3 totals 13 residues. J lost 5 bases, V lost 7 bases, and 7 bases had no gene match. Germline-derived CDR1 and CDR2 are ENHRY and SYGVKD. The CDR3 sequence: CAINGQGLNEQYF. The CDR3 DNA follows: TGTGCCATCAATGGACAGGGATTGAACGAGCAGTACTTC.

This rearrangement joins TRBV27 to TRBJ1-4; 7 bases fit TRBD1. The CDR3 contains 15 residues. Germline V gene data show CDR1 as MNHEY and CDR2 as SMNVEV (reference sequence). Losses at the gene ends were 6 bases for V and 4 bases for J; bases not matched to a gene: 8. The CDR3 DNA follows: TGTGCCAGCAGACGCCTAGGGACAGATAATGAAAAACTGTTTTTT. As protein: CASRRLGTDNEKLFF.

The chain links TRBV4-3 to TRBJ2-1; D gene uncertain. Per the germline V gene, CDR1 is LGHNA and CDR2 is YSLEER. The germline V and J ends were trimmed by 1 base and 7 bases, with 20 bases remaining between them. The CDR3 consists of 17 residues. CDR3 in amino acids: CASSQGPSGIHSNEQFF. The CDR3 bases are TGCGCCAGCAGCCAAGGACCTAGTGGGATTCATTCAAATGAGCAGTTCTTC.

This chain joins TRBV5-1 and TRBJ1-5; TRBD1 matches at 9 bases. V trimming: 7 bases; J trimming: 3 bases; junction bases outside the gene matches: 11. CDR3 size: 16 residues. From germline, CDR1 is SGHRS and CDR2 YFSETQ. CDR3 protein: CASRPRDRAPNQPQHF. The CDR3 DNA follows: TGCGCCAGCCGCCCCCGGGACAGGGCCCCCAATCAGCCCCAGCATTTT.

The chain links TRBV24-1 to TRBJ2-1; D not certain. V lost 3 bases and J lost 10, with 21 bases in between. The germline CDR1 and CDR2 sequences are KGHDR and SFDVKD. The CDR3 contains 16 residues. DNA for the CDR3: TGTGCCACCAGTGATCCGCAGGTTCGGCCCGCCGCCGAGCAGTTCTTC. The encoded protein is CATSDPQVRPAAEQFF.

The J gene is TRBJ2-3, the V gene TRBV6-2 or TRBV6-3; 8 bases map to TRBD2. This CDR3 has 16 residues. The junction had 6 bases not matched to a gene; V was cut back by 2 bases and J by 2 bases. Germline-derived CDR1 and CDR2 are MNHEY and SVGEGT. The CDR3: CASSYVTSGHTDTQYF. CDR3 nucleotides: TGTGCCAGCAGTTACGTCACTAGCGGACACACAGATACGCAGTATTTT.

The gene calls are TRBV4-2 and TRBJ2-2, with a weak D call TRBD1 (6 bases). The CDR3 contains 15 residues. The V gene lost 0 bases and the J gene lost 6 bases, with 11 bases spanning the gap. Germline-derived CDR1 and CDR2 are LGHNA and YNFKEQ. The CDR3 is CASSQDPTGPGELFF. In DNA, the CDR3 is TGTGCCAGCAGCCAAGATCCGACAGGCCCCGGGGAGCTGTTTTTT.

The gene calls are TRBV7-8 and TRBJ2-1, with 8 nucleotides matching TRBD2. This CDR3 spans 12 amino acids. Trimming cost V 5 bases and J 15 bases; bases outside gene matches: 9. Germline CDR1 and CDR2: SGHVS and FQNEAQ. The CDR3 region is CASSPTSGWGFF. CDR3 DNA: TGTGCCAGCAGCCCCACTAGCGGTTGGGGGTTCTTC.

The chain has TRBV13 and TRBJ1-3; unclear D gene. The CDR3 runs 14 residues. Deletions cut 2 bases from V and 0 bases from J, with 5 bases between. Germline V gives CDR1 PRHDT, CDR2 FYEKMQ (reference sequence). The CDR3 region is CASSLSVSGNTIYF. CDR3 bases: TGTGCCAGCAGCTTAAGTGTCTCTGGAAACACCATATATTTT.